The 24 T cell receptor beta chains below come from one sample, sequenced in a study of beta chain features in type 1 diabetes (dated 2018 in TCRdb). The protocol used for the library was the immunoSEQ multiplex PCR assay. The entire isolated RNA was reverse transcribed using the High Capacity cDNA Reverse Transcription Kit, and thus expressed TCRB transcripts were sequenced. TCRdb took over this immuneACCESS table, retaining in-frame rearrangements with V and J assigned. Such tables are incomplete; in checked studies, under half of the missing clones stem from an unresolved V gene, and the remainder is unexplained. This sample lists tens of thousands of clones; approximately 32% were detected once. The ten largest clones add up to over 0.35% of the sample. The sequencing sample was made of stem cell memory CD4+ T cells from blood. According to the study, the label for this sample's cell subset or site signals: stem cell-like memory CD4+ T cells. These receptors all stem from a woman aged 18-35 years in good health.

The CDR3 region has the DNA TGTGCCAGCAGCTTAGGTGGGACGGGAGGCGGGTACGAGCAGTACTTC. Residues: CASSLGGTGGGYEQYF. This chain links TRBV7-8 with TRBJ2-7, with 7 bases matching TRBD2. This CDR3 region has 16 residues. Per the germline V gene, CDR1 is SGHVS and CDR2 is FQNEAQ. Germline trimming cut 1 base from V and 4 bases from J; bases unmatched to any gene: 10.

This clone has a single count. The gene calls are TRBV6-5 and TRBJ1-2; 7 nucleotides align to TRBD1. V gave up 2 bases and J gave up 0 bases; unmatched junction bases: 3. Germline V lookup: CDR1 MNHEY, CDR2 SVGAGI. The CDR3 is 15 residues long. Here the CDR3 DNA reads TGTGCCAGCAGTTACCAGGGGACAGCTAACTATGGCTACACCTTC. As protein: CASSYQGTANYGYTF.

This clone was seen a handful of times. The rearrangement uses TRBV6-1 and TRBJ2-7; perhaps TRBD2 as D (6 bases). V shed 3 bases and J shed 5 bases, with 11 bases lying between them. This CDR3 contains 13 residues. Germline CDR1 MNHNS, CDR2 SASEGT. DNA for the CDR3: TGTGCCAGCAGTGAGGACTACTTGAACGAGCAGTACTTC. This codes for CASSEDYLNEQYF.

This clone has more than one count but fewer than ten. The chain employs TRBV5-1 and TRBJ2-1; tentative D call: TRBD2 (6 bases). The germline V gene has CDR1 SGHRS and CDR2 YFSETQ. This CDR3 is 17 amino acids long. V shed 0 bases and J shed 0 bases, with 13 bases lying between them. CDR3 sequence: CASSLAGTAPSYNEQFF. The CDR3 DNA sequence: TGCGCCAGCAGCTTGGCCGGGACTGCCCCCTCCTACAATGAGCAGTTCTTC. The variable domain in full, completed from reference TRBV5-1 and TRBJ2-1, reads KAGVTQTPRYLIKTRGQQVTLSCSPISGHRSVSWYQQTPGQGLQFLFEYFSETQRNKGNFPGRFSGRQFSNSRSEMNVSTLELGDSALYLCASSLAGTAPSYNEQFFGPGTRLTVL.

This clone was seen a few times. CDR3 region: CASSSPLLSLTDTQYF. The CDR3 DNA reads as TGTGCCAGCAGCTCGCCACTACTCTCATTGACAGATACGCAGTATTTT. The chain employs TRBV7-9 and TRBJ2-3; D not resolved. V was trimmed by 4 bases and J by 3 bases, leaving 17 bases between them. The CDR3 spans 16 residues. Germline assignment: CDR1 SEHNR and CDR2 FQNEAQ (reference sequence).

The V and J genes are TRBV5-1 and TRBJ2-3, with 9 bases that match TRBD2. The CDR3 sequence is 17 residues long. Germline V gene data show CDR1 as SGHRS and CDR2 as YFSETQ. Losses at the gene ends were 5 bases for V and 7 bases for J; bases not matched to a gene: 17. The CDR3 DNA follows: TGCGCCAGCAGAGATTCTAGAAGCGGGGGGTACTATAATACGCAGTATTTT. As protein: CASRDSRSGGYYNTQYF.

The chain has TRBV7-8 and TRBJ1-1, with unresolved D. CDR3 length equals 13 residues. V gave up 5 bases and J gave up 2 bases, with 9 bases separating them. CDR1 SGHVS and CDR2 FQNEAQ come from the germline V gene. As DNA, the CDR3 is TGTGCCAGCAGCAGACTCGGCAACACTGAAGCTTTCTTT. This sequence encodes CASSRLGNTEAFF. Together with reference TRBV7-8 and TRBJ1-1, the CDR3 gives the full variable domain: GAGVSQSPRYKVAKRGQDVALRCDPISGHVSLFWYQQALGQGPEFLTYFQNEAQLDKSGLPSDRFFAERPEGSVSTLKIQRTQQEDSAVYLCASSRLGNTEAFFGQGTRLTVV.

The rearrangement joins TRBV6-5 to TRBJ2-1, with 7 nucleotides matching TRBD1. Germline V gene sequence: CDR1 MNHEY, CDR2 SVGAGI. V was clipped by 5 bases and J by 5 bases; unmatched bases: 6. The CDR3 has 14 amino acids. CDR3 amino acids: CASSPWTGNNEQFF. The CDR3 DNA reads TGTGCCAGCAGTCCCTGGACAGGAAACAATGAGCAGTTCTTC.

Only a few counts were recorded for this clone. V gene TRBV4-2 combines with J gene TRBJ2-3; 14 bases match TRBD2. V dropped 2 bases and J dropped 4; count of bases not matched to a gene: 8. The CDR3 is made up of 18 amino acids. Germline CDR1 LGHNA, CDR2 YNFKEQ. CDR3 protein: CASSQRGTSGSRADTQYF. The CDR3 nucleotides read TGTGCCAGCAGCCAACGAGGGACTAGCGGGAGCCGGGCAGATACGCAGTATTTT.

This clone has ten or more counts. The chain links TRBV7-9 to TRBJ2-3; 9 bases match TRBD2. The J segment lost 2 bases and the V segment lost 5 bases, leaving 11 bases of the junction unmatched. CDR3 length: 17 residues. Germline V gives CDR1 SEHNR, CDR2 FQNEAQ (reference sequence). The DNA for the CDR3 is TGTGCCAGCAGCCGACGACTAGCGGAGGAGCACACAGATACGCAGTATTTT. Translated: CASSRRLAEEHTDTQYF.

The genes are TRBV30 and TRBJ2-7, with 14 bases fitting TRBD2. Germline trimming cut 1 base from V and 3 bases from J; bases unmatched to any gene: 2. The CDR3 is 15 amino acids. Germline-derived CDR1 and CDR2 are GTSNPN and SVGIG (reference sequence). The CDR3 DNA reads TGTGCCTGGAGTGGACTAGCGGGAGGGAACTACGAGCAGTACTTC. It codes for CAWSGLAGGNYEQYF. Complete variable domain (other parts from reference TRBV30 and TRBJ2-7): SQTIHQWPATLVQPVGSPLSLECTVEGTSNPNLYWYRQAAGRGLQLLFYSVGIGQISSEVPQNLSASRPQDRQFILSSKKLLLSDSGFYLCAWSGLAGGNYEQYFGPGTRLTVT.

The V gene is TRBV2, the J gene TRBJ2-5; TRBD1 matches 7 bases. Germline CDR1 reads SNHLY; CDR2 reads FYNNEI. The CDR3 has 15 residues. J lost 1 base, V lost 3 bases, and 5 bases had no gene match. The CDR3 here is CASSESTGSQETQYF. The CDR3 DNA reads as TGTGCCAGCAGTGAGTCGACAGGGAGCCAAGAGACCCAGTACTTC.

This clone occurred a few times. The chain uses TRBV18 and TRBJ2-5; D is undetermined. Per the germline V gene, CDR1 is KGHSH and CDR2 is LQKENI. V lost 6 bases, J lost 1 base, and 9 bases lay in between. This CDR3 contains 13 residues. The chain's CDR3 is CASSTHSQETQYF. CDR3 nucleotides: TGTGCCAGCTCGACCCACAGCCAAGAGACCCAGTACTTC.

The V gene is TRBV5-4, the J gene TRBJ1-1; TRBD1 might be the D (5 bases). V dropped 1 base and J dropped 9 bases, with 16 bases sitting between them. Germline CDR1 is SGHNT and CDR2 is YYREEE (reference sequence). The CDR3 consists of 14 residues. The CDR3 DNA reads as TGTGCCAGCAGCTTGATAGGGGAGGGGAATAAAGCTTTCTTT. Its protein is CASSLIGEGNKAFF.

This clone was picked up a small number of times. V gene TRBV19 combines with J gene TRBJ2-1, with unresolved D. Germline V gene data show CDR1 as LNHDA and CDR2 as SQIVND (reference sequence). V was trimmed by 5 bases and J by 7 bases, leaving 21 bases between them. The CDR3 consists of 16 residues. The CDR3 protein is CASSPNVPTERNEQFF. The DNA of the CDR3 is TGTGCCAGTAGTCCAAACGTCCCGACTGAGAGAAATGAGCAGTTCTTC.

This chain joins TRBV5-6 and TRBJ2-5; a weak D match, TRBD1 (5 bases). Germline V CDR1 and CDR2: SGHDT, YYEEEE. The CDR3 loop spans 14 amino acids. Deletions cut 2 bases from V and 0 bases from J, with 8 bases between. CDR3 residues: CASSLRGYQETQYF. In nucleotides, the CDR3 is TGTGCCAGCAGCTTAAGGGGCTACCAAGAGACCCAGTACTTC.

The chain combines TRBV5-1 with TRBJ2-7, with TRBD2 matching 11 bases. The germline V gene has CDR1 SGHRS and CDR2 YFSETQ. V lost 3 bases and J lost 1; bases outside the gene matches: 6. The CDR3 length is 16 residues. The CDR3 DNA sequence: TGCGCCAGCAGCTCATCCCTAGCGGGAGGTTCCTACGAGCAGTACTTC. It specifies CASSSSLAGGSYEQYF.

The J gene is TRBJ1-5, the V gene TRBV28; TRBD1 matches 8 bases. The trim removed 5 bases at V and 2 bases at J, leaving 8 bases unmatched. This CDR3 is 16 amino acids long. Germline values: CDR1 MDHEN, CDR2 SYDVKM. This CDR3 is CASSPPPGQGNQPQHF. In DNA form, the CDR3 reads TGTGCCAGCAGTCCGCCTCCGGGACAGGGCAATCAGCCCCAGCATTTT.

The chain carries TRBV11-3 and TRBJ2-7, with D perhaps TRBD2 (5 bases). Germline loops: CDR1 SGHNT, CDR2 YENEEA. The CDR3 has 12 amino acids. Trimming cost V 1 base and J 6 bases, with 7 bases left between them. The DNA for the CDR3 is TGTGCCAGCAGCTTAGCGGCGGGCGAGCAGTACTTC. Encoded protein: CASSLAAGEQYF.

This clone was counted a few times. The chain employs TRBV4-1 and TRBJ2-3; weak D call: TRBD2 (5 bases). CDR1 and CDR2 from the germline V gene are MGHRA and YSYEKL. The CDR3 is made up of 17 amino acids. Trimming stripped 4 bases from V and 1 base from J, with 18 bases between. CDR3 sequence (DNA): TGCGCCAGCAGCCGAGGACTGGTTCTAATCGGCACAGATACGCAGTATTTT. It codes for CASSRGLVLIGTDTQYF.

This clone was observed a few times. V is TRBV21-1 and J is TRBJ2-7; the D call TRBD2 from the table was never checked on the DNA. TRBV21-1 is a recognized pseudogene. The CDR3 loop spans 10 amino acids. CDR3 nucleotide sequence: TGTGCCAGCTTACTGCACGAGCAGTACTTC. It translates to CASLLHEQYF.

The J gene is TRBJ2-2, the V gene TRBV9, with D possibly being TRBD1 (6 bases). Per germline, CDR1 SGDLS and CDR2 YYNGEE. Trimming removed 5 bases at V and 5 bases at J, with 22 bases between. The CDR3 length is 17 residues. The CDR3 here is CASSNPAGAANTGELFF. The CDR3 region has the DNA TGTGCCAGCAGTAATCCAGCAGGGGCAGCAAATACCGGGGAGCTGTTTTTT.

A few counts support this clone. This rearrangement joins TRBV18 to TRBJ1-5; 8 bases are a match to TRBD1. After removal of 1 base from V and 7 bases from J, the junction contained 9 bases not matched to a gene. The CDR3 totals 16 residues. The V gene's germline CDR1 is KGHSH and CDR2 LQKENI. CDR3 in DNA: TGTGCCAGCTCACCACAAGGAGACAGGGGCGGACAGCCCCAGCATTTT. It is translated as CASSPQGDRGGQPQHF.

This clone turned up a few times. V gene TRBV25-1 combines with J gene TRBJ2-5, with unresolved D. This CDR3 is 14 amino acids long. The germline V gene has CDR1 MGHDK and CDR2 SYGVNS. The V gene lost 4 bases and the J gene lost 4 bases, with 13 bases spanning the gap. The CDR3 protein is CASSGSLLRETQYF. The CDR3 DNA sequence: TGTGCCAGCAGTGGCTCCCTTCTGAGAGAGACCCAGTACTTC.